The rows below give T cell receptor beta chains drawn from one sample of a study of OX40 agonist ivuxolimab in advanced cancers. Produced via immunoSEQ multiplex PCR; TCRdb's table is partial and in-frame only. Of about 32,000 clones listed, 84% are singletons. The sample in question was CD4+ or CD8+ T cells sorted from blood, obtained in a trial of the OX40 agonist ivuxolimab. The receptor source for this set is an adult with an advanced solid tumor such as melanoma, head and neck, liver or kidney cancer. The CDR3 runs from the conserved cysteine through the conserved F or W. Fields, in order: J gene, clone size, V gene, D gene, CDR3 DNA, CDR3 protein. D genes are given only for firm matches. Only some rows state a clone size, as once, few, many or a class for expanded clones.

j_gene: TRBJ2-2
abundance: NA
v_gene: TRBV4-1
d_gene: NA
CDR3nt: TGCGCCAGCAGCCAAGTCCCCGGGGTAACCGGGGAGCTGTTTTTT
CDR3aa: CASSQVPGVTGELFF

j_gene: TRBJ1-1
abundance: NA
v_gene: TRBV6-1
d_gene: NA
CDR3nt: TGTGCCAGCAGTCTAATCGGCCAAGCTTTCTTT
CDR3aa: CASSLIGQAFF

j_gene: TRBJ2-2
abundance: few
v_gene: TRBV2
d_gene: NA
CDR3nt: TGTGCCAGCAGCGATGGGAGGATGGGGACCGGGGAGCTGTTTTTT
CDR3aa: CASSDGRMGTGELFF

j_gene: TRBJ2-3
abundance: NA
v_gene: TRBV5-6
d_gene: TRBD2
CDR3nt: TGTGCCAGCAGCTTGGGCGGGAGGATAGGCACAGATACGCAGTATTTT
CDR3aa: CASSLGGRIGTDTQYF

j_gene: TRBJ2-7
abundance: NA
v_gene: TRBV9
d_gene: TRBD2
CDR3nt: TGTGCCAGCAGCGAGGGGATAGCGGGAGGGCTCTCCTACGAGCAGTACTTC
CDR3aa: CASSEGIAGGLSYEQYF

j_gene: TRBJ1-1
abundance: NA
v_gene: TRBV9
d_gene: NA
CDR3nt: TGTGCCAGCAGCGAGACAGTGATGAACACTGAAGCTTTCTTT
CDR3aa: CASSETVMNTEAFF

j_gene: TRBJ1-2
abundance: few
v_gene: TRBV10-3
d_gene: TRBD1
CDR3nt: TGTGCCATCAGGCTCGAACAGGGGACCTATGGCTACACCTTC
CDR3aa: CAIRLEQGTYGYTF

j_gene: TRBJ2-5
abundance: NA
v_gene: TRBV6-5
d_gene: TRBD2
CDR3nt: TGTGCCAGCAGGACGTTAGCGGGCCAAGAGACCCAGTACTTC
CDR3aa: CASRTLAGQETQYF

j_gene: TRBJ2-1
abundance: NA
v_gene: TRBV29-1
d_gene: NA
CDR3nt: TGCAGCGTTGAAGTCAACGTGAATGAGCAGTTCTTC
CDR3aa: CSVEVNVNEQFF

j_gene: TRBJ2-1
abundance: NA
v_gene: TRBV29-1
d_gene: NA
CDR3nt: TGCAGCGTGGACACCGGGAGAGGGGACTACAATGAGCAGTTCTTC
CDR3aa: CSVDTGRGDYNEQFF

j_gene: TRBJ2-7
abundance: NA
v_gene: TRBV4-1
d_gene: NA
CDR3nt: TGCGCCAGCAGCCAAGGCAGCGACGAGCAGTACTTC
CDR3aa: CASSQGSDEQYF

j_gene: TRBJ2-7
abundance: NA
v_gene: TRBV6-5
d_gene: TRBD1
CDR3nt: TGTGCCGTGGGGACAGGCTCCTACGAGCAGTACTTC
CDR3aa: CAVGTGSYEQYF

j_gene: TRBJ2-2
abundance: NA
v_gene: TRBV27
d_gene: TRBD2
CDR3nt: TGTGCCAGCAGCCCAATGGCGGGGGTCGGGGAGCTGTTTTTT
CDR3aa: CASSPMAGVGELFF

j_gene: TRBJ1-6
abundance: NA
v_gene: TRBV27
d_gene: TRBD1
CDR3nt: TGTGCCAGCAGGGACAGGGGTAGGACCTATAATTCACCCCTCCACTTT
CDR3aa: CASRDRGRTYNSPLHF

j_gene: TRBJ2-4
abundance: NA
v_gene: TRBV27
d_gene: TRBD2
CDR3nt: TGTGCCAGCAGTTTGACTTTAGCGGGGGTTTTCAAAAACATTCAGTACTTC
CDR3aa: CASSLTLAGVFKNIQYF

j_gene: TRBJ2-6
abundance: NA
v_gene: TRBV4-3
d_gene: NA
CDR3nt: TGCGCCAGCAGCTACTACAGATCTGGGGCCAACGTCCTGACTTTC
CDR3aa: CASSYYRSGANVLTF

j_gene: TRBJ2-5
abundance: NA
v_gene: TRBV10-3
d_gene: NA
CDR3nt: TGTGCCATCAGTGGGACCGCCTCTTTCGAGACCCAGTACTTC
CDR3aa: CAISGTASFETQYF

j_gene: TRBJ2-1
abundance: NA
v_gene: TRBV29-1
d_gene: TRBD1
CDR3nt: TGCAGCGTTGAAGATCCCCTTCTCGGACAGGGGGCGAGGGACAATGAGCAGTTCTTC
CDR3aa: CSVEDPLLGQGARDNEQFF

j_gene: TRBJ1-3
abundance: NA
v_gene: TRBV30
d_gene: NA
CDR3nt: TGTGCCTGGAGCGACCTGACCGAAAGCTCTGGAAACACCATATATTTT
CDR3aa: CAWSDLTESSGNTIYF

j_gene: TRBJ1-2
abundance: NA
v_gene: TRBV10-1
d_gene: NA
CDR3nt: TGCGCCATCAGCCCGGCGCGGGGGGCCTCCTATGGCTACACCTTC
CDR3aa: CAISPARGASYGYTF

j_gene: TRBJ2-1
abundance: NA
v_gene: TRBV5-1
d_gene: TRBD2
CDR3nt: TGCGCCAGCAGCTGGGGGACTAGCGGGAGCTCCTACAATGAGCAGTTCTTC
CDR3aa: CASSWGTSGSSYNEQFF

j_gene: TRBJ2-5
abundance: NA
v_gene: TRBV9
d_gene: NA
CDR3nt: TGTGCCAGCAGCGTAGAGGGCGGGGGCGGAGAGACCCAGTACTTC
CDR3aa: CASSVEGGGGETQYF

j_gene: TRBJ1-1
abundance: NA
v_gene: TRBV27
d_gene: NA
CDR3nt: TGTGCCAGCAGTTTTATTTGGGGTAGGGGACGAATGAACACTGAAGCTTTCTTT
CDR3aa: CASSFIWGRGRMNTEAFF

j_gene: TRBJ2-1
abundance: NA
v_gene: TRBV14
d_gene: TRBD2
CDR3nt: TGTGCCAGCAGCCATCCCGGGACATACGGACTAGCGGGAGTGTACAATGAGCAGTTCTTC
CDR3aa: CASSHPGTYGLAGVYNEQFF

j_gene: TRBJ1-1
abundance: few
v_gene: TRBV9
d_gene: NA
CDR3nt: TGTGCCAGCAGCGCACAGGGGAACACTGAAGCTTTCTTT
CDR3aa: CASSAQGNTEAFF

j_gene: TRBJ2-1
abundance: NA
v_gene: TRBV28
d_gene: NA
CDR3nt: TGTGCCAGCAGTTTACGGCACGGTGAGCAGTTCTTC
CDR3aa: CASSLRHGEQFF

j_gene: TRBJ2-1
abundance: once
v_gene: TRBV19
d_gene: NA
CDR3nt: TGTGCCAGTAGTATGGGTCTCTACAATGAGCAGTTCTTC
CDR3aa: CASSMGLYNEQFF